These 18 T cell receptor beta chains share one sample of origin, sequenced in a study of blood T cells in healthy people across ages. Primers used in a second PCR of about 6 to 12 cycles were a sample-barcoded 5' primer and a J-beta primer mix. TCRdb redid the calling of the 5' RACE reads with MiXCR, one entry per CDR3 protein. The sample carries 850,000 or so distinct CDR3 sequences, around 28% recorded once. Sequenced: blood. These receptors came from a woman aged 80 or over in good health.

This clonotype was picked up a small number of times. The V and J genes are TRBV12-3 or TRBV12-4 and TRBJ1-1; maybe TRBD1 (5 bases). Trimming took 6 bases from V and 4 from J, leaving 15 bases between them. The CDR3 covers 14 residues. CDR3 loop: CASSRIVGGTEAFF. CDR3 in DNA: TGTGCCAGCAGCCGAATCGTCGGGGGCACTGAAGCTTTCTTT.

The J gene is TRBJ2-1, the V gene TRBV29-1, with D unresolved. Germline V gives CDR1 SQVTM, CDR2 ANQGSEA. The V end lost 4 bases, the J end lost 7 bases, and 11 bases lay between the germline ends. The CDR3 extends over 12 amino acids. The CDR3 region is CSVVRSSNEQFF. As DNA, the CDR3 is TGCAGCGTTGTTCGATCTAGTAATGAGCAGTTCTTC.

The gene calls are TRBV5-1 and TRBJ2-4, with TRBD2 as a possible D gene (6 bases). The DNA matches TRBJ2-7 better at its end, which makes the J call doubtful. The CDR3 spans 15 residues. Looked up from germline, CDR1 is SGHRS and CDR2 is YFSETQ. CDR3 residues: CASSLGADGGYEQYF. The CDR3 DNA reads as TGCGCCAGCAGCTTGGGAGCCGACGGGGGCTACGAGCAGTACTTC.

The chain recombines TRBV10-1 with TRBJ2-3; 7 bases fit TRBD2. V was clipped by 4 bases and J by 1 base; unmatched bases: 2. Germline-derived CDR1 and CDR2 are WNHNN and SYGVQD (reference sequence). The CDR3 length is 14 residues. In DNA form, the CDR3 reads TGCGCCAGCAGTGCAACTAGCGGCACAGATACGCAGTATTTT. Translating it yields CASSATSGTDTQYF.

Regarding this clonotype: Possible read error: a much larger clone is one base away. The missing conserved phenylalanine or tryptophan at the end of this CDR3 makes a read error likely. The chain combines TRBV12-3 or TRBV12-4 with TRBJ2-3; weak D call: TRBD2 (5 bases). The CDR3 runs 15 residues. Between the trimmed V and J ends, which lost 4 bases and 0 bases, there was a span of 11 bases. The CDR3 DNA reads TGTGCCAGCAGTTCCAGCGGTCCTAGCACAGATACGCAGTATTCT. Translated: CASSSSGPSTDTQYS.

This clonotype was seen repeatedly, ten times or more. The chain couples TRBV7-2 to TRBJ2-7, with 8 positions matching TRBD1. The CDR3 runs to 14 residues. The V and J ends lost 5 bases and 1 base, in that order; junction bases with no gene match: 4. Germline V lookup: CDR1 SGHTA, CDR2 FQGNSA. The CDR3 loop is CASSADRGSYEQYF. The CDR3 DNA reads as TGTGCCAGCAGCGCCGACAGGGGTTCCTACGAGCAGTACTTC. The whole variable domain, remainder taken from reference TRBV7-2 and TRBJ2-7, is GAGVSQSPSNKVTEKGKDVELRCDPISGHTALYWYRQSLGQGLEFLIYFQGNSAPDKSGLPSDRFSAERTGGSVSTLTIQRTQQEDSAVYLCASSADRGSYEQYFGPGTRLTVT.

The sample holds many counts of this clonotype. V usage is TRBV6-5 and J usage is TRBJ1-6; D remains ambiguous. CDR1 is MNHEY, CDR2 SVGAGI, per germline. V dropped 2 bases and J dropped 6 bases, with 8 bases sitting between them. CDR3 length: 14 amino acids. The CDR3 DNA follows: TGTGCCAGCAGTTACGGCAGGCCTAATTCACCCCTCCACTTT. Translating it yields CASSYGRPNSPLHF.

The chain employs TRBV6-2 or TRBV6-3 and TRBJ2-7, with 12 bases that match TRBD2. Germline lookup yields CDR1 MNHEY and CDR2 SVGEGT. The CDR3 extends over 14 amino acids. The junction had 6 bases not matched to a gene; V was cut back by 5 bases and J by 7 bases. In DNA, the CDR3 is TGTGCCAGCAGTCTAGCGGGGGGGCACAATGAGCAGTACTTC. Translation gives CASSLAGGHNEQYF.

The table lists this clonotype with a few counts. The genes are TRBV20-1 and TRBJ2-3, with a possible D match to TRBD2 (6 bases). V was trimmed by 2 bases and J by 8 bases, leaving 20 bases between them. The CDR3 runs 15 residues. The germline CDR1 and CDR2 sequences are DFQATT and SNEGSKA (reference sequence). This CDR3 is CSARSRLVPSLTQYF. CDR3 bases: TGCAGTGCTAGATCAAGACTAGTTCCTTCGCTTACGCAGTATTTT.

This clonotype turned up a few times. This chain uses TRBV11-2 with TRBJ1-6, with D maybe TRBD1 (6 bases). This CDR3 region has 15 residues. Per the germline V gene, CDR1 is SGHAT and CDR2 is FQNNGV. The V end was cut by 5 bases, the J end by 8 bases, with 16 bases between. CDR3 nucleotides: TGTGCCAGCAGCCGGGGCAGGGGATGGGATTCACCCCTCCACTTT. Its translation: CASSRGRGWDSPLHF.

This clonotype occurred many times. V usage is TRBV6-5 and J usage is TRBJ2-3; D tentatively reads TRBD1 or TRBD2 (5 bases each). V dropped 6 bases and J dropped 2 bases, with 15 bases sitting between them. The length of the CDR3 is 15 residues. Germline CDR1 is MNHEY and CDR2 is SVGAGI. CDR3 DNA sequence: TGTGCCAGCAGCTCGGGGCAGATGCTCACAGATACGCAGTATTTT. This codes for CASSSGQMLTDTQYF.

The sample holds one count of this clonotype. CDR3 protein: CASSLLGLAGIRDTQYF. In nucleotides, the CDR3 is TGTGCCAGCAGTTTACTCGGACTAGCGGGGATCCGAGATACGCAGTATTTT. The gene calls are TRBV12-3 or TRBV12-4 and TRBJ2-3, with 12 bases matching TRBD2. CDR3 length equals 17 residues. J lost 5 bases, V lost 2 bases, and 8 bases had no gene match.

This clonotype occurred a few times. CDR3 sequence reads: CASSLEGRENYGYTF. As DNA, the CDR3 is TGCGCCAGCAGCTTGGAAGGCAGGGAAAACTATGGCTACACCTTC. The chain employs TRBV5-1 and TRBJ1-2; a weak D match, TRBD1 (5 bases). Trimming removed 0 bases from V and 2 bases from J, with 11 bases in between. Germline CDR1 is SGHRS and CDR2 is YFSETQ. This CDR3 is 15 amino acids long.

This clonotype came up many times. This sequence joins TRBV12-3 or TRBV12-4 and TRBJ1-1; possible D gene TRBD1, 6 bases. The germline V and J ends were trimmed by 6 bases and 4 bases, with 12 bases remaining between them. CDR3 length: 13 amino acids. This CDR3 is CASSLTGITEAFF. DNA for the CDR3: TGTGCCAGCAGCCTGACAGGTATCACTGAAGCTTTCTTT.

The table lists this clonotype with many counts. Written as DNA, the CDR3 is TGCAGTGAACGGGGGACAGGGGGGTCACAAGAGACCCAGTACTTC. Translated: CSERGTGGSQETQYF. The chain employs TRBV29-1 and TRBJ2-5; 11 bases match TRBD1. There are 15 residues in the CDR3. The germline CDR1 and CDR2 sequences are SQVTM and ANQGSEA.

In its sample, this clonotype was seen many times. The CDR3 region is CSARTANYGYTF. The CDR3 DNA reads TGCAGTGCTCGGACAGCAAACTATGGCTACACCTTC. The chain is built from TRBV20-1 and TRBJ1-2, with D maybe TRBD1 (6 bases). Germline V lookup: CDR1 DFQATT, CDR2 SNEGSKA (reference sequence). The CDR3 is 12 residues long. V was cut by 5 bases and J by 2 bases, with 9 bases left in between.

CDR3 sequence reads: CASSQDYGEAFF. CDR3 bases: TGCGCCAGCAGCCAAGATTACGGTGAAGCTTTCTTT. This chain links TRBV4-1 with TRBJ1-1; no clear D gene. Per germline, CDR1 MGHRA and CDR2 YSYEKL. The CDR3 extends over 12 amino acids. Trimming cost V 0 bases and J 7 bases, with 6 bases left between them.

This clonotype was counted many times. CDR3 amino acids: CASSQGQGVAQPQHF. The DNA for the CDR3 is TGCGCCAGCAGCCAAGGACAGGGGGTGGCCCAGCCCCAGCATTTT. The rearrangement uses TRBV4-3 and TRBJ1-5, with 9 bases aligning to TRBD1. From germline, CDR1 is LGHNA and CDR2 YSLEER. The CDR3 covers 15 residues. Unmatched junction bases numbered 5, after V lost 1 base and J lost 7 bases.